The 9 T cell receptor beta chains given below trace back to one sample, sequenced in a study of blood T cell repertoires in COVID-19. Sequenced by immunoSEQ multiplex PCR; TCRdb stores in-frame clones only, minus some. The repertoire has about 93,000 clones, roughly 79% of them found once; the top ten carry around 17%. Sequencing was done on a sample of peripheral blood. The receptors here all came from a human donor in a cohort sampled during active COVID-19.

The V call is TRBV18, the J call TRBJ1-5, with D unresolved. V lost 5 bases, J lost 3 bases, and 8 bases lay in between. The CDR3 length is 13 residues. Germline CDR1 reads KGHSH; CDR2 reads LQKENI. CDR3 sequence reads: CASSGQDNQPQHF. The CDR3 nucleotides read TGTGCCAGCTCAGGGCAGGACAATCAGCCCCAGCATTTT.

The rearrangement joins TRBV28 to TRBJ1-6, with 11 bases that match TRBD1. Germline CDR1 is MDHEN and CDR2 is SYDVKM. CDR3 size: 15 residues. Trimming at V came to 4 bases and at J to 8 bases, leaving 4 bases not matched to a gene. Here the CDR3 DNA reads TGTGCCAGCAGTTCGAAGGACAGGGGGCATTCACCCCTCCACTTT. Encoded protein: CASSSKDRGHSPLHF.

This clone was observed a handful of times. This chain connects TRBV28 to TRBJ2-1; the match to TRBD2 covers 11 bases. CDR1 is MDHEN, CDR2 SYDVKM, per germline. The CDR3 covers 15 residues. Losses at the gene ends were 5 bases for V and 2 bases for J; bases not matched to a gene: 2. Written as DNA, the CDR3 is TGTGCCAGCAGTCCGGGACTAGCGGCCTACAATGAGCAGTTCTTC. Protein product: CASSPGLAAYNEQFF.

The chain has TRBV28 and TRBJ1-3, with D unresolved. This CDR3 spans 11 amino acids. The germline CDR1 and CDR2 sequences are MDHEN and SYDVKM. Trimming shortened V by 6 bases and J by 5 bases, and 5 bases separated the two germline ends. The CDR3 sequence: CASSPRNTIYF. In nucleotides, the CDR3 is TGTGCCAGCAGCCCTCGAAACACCATATATTTT.

V usage is TRBV15 and J usage is TRBJ2-7; 7 nucleotides line up with TRBD2. Germline trimming cut 2 bases from V and 4 bases from J; bases unmatched to any gene: 2. Germline V gene data show CDR1 as LNHNV and CDR2 as YYDKDF (reference sequence). CDR3 length: 13 amino acids. The CDR3 protein is CATSRLLAYEQYF. CDR3 in DNA: TGTGCCACCAGCAGACTACTAGCGTACGAGCAGTACTTC. Combining the CDR3 with reference TRBV15 and TRBJ2-7 gives the whole variable domain DAMVIQNPRYQVTQFGKPVTLSCSQTLNHNVMYWYQQKSSQAPKLLFHYYDKDFNNEADTPDNFQSRRPNTSFCFLDIRSPGLGDTAMYLCATSRLLAYEQYFGPGTRLTVT.

V usage is TRBV28 and J usage is TRBJ2-5, with TRBD2 as a possible D gene (6 bases). Trimming left V 3 bases short and J 5 bases short, with 16 bases between. The germline V gene encodes CDR1 MDHEN and CDR2 SYDVKM. The CDR3 has 15 residues. The CDR3 is CASSLGRGFRETQYF. The CDR3 bases are TGTGCCAGCAGTTTGGGGCGGGGATTCAGGGAGACCCAGTACTTC.

The chain employs TRBV28 and TRBJ2-5, with D possibly being TRBD1 (6 bases). This CDR3 contains 13 residues. Germline loops: CDR1 MDHEN, CDR2 SYDVKM. V lost 3 bases and J lost 7, with 12 bases in between. The CDR3 nucleotides read TGTGCCAGCAGTTTGGGACAATCCCTGACCCAGTACTTC. Protein sequence: CASSLGQSLTQYF.

The V gene is TRBV12-3 or TRBV12-4, the J gene TRBJ1-4; D uncertain. The CDR3 sequence is 13 residues long. The V and J ends lost 6 bases and 7 bases respectively, with 12 bases between them. CDR3 protein: CASRGRPGEKLFF. DNA for the CDR3: TGTGCCAGCAGGGGCAGGCCCGGTGAAAAACTGTTTTTT.

This clone was observed a handful of times. The chain is built from TRBV18 and TRBJ1-1; possible D gene TRBD1, 5 bases. V lost 4 bases and J lost 1, with 10 bases in between. Per germline, CDR1 KGHSH and CDR2 LQKENI. The CDR3 spans 14 residues. The DNA of the CDR3 is TGTGCCAGCTCACTGATACAGGAGAACACTGAAGCTTTCTTT. Translating it yields CASSLIQENTEAFF.